This T cell receptor beta chain was sequenced in a study of circulating tumor DNA in untreated peripheral T-cell lymphoma. The study, taken as a whole, reports: Tumor-specific clonotypes: identified in approximately 73% of patients, more than 85% of baseline tissues.

Comment on this clone: Its antigen is not known.

This tumor tissue came from a pretreatment baseline collection. Between the trimmed V and J ends, which lost 3 bases and 2 bases, there was a span of 13 bases. The CDR3 covers 15 residues. The germline V gene has CDR1 LNHNV and CDR2 YYDKDF (reference sequence). The method was immunoSEQ multiplex PCR; TCRdb's version includes in-frame clones alone and lacks a portion of them. This table has over 2,000 clones, around 63% appearing once. Sequenced sample: tumor tissue. The TCR was taken from a human donor with peripheral T-cell lymphoma. The chain employs TRBV15 and TRBJ1-1; no clear D. CDR3 nucleotide sequence: TGTGCCACCAGCAGGGAACGAGGGTTAAACACTGAAGCTTTCTTT. Encoded protein: CATSRERGLNTEAFF.